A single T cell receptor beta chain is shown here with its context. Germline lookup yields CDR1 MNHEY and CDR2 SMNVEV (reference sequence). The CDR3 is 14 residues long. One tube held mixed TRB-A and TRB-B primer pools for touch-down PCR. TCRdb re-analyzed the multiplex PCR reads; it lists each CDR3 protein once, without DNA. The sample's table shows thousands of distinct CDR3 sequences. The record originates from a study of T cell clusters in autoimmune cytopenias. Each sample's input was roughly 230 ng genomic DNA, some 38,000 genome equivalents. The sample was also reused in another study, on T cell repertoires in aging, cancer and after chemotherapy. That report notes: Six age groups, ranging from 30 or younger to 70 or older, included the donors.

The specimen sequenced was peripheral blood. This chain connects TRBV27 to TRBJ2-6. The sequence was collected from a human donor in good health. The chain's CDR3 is CASSLRSGANVLTF.